This is a list of T cell receptor beta chains from one sample in a study of T cells in Graves' hyperthyroidism and ophthalmopathy. One entry per CDR3 protein, called by TCRdb with MiXCR from the multiplex PCR reads. The data contain roughly 500,000 distinct CDR3 sequences, around 15% of them singletons. The sequenced material came from blood. The receptors originated from a woman younger than 45 with Graves' ophthalmopathy. Each CDR3 is given with its conserved first and last residue. A D gene is named only where the DNA matches it firmly. For some rows the clone size is stated as once, few or many, or as a class when expanded; others skip it.

clone_size: -
v_call: TRBV19
d_call: -
j_call: TRBJ2-7
cdr3_nt: TGTGCCAGTAGTGGGATATACGAGCAGTACTTC
cdr3_aa: CASSGIYEQYF

clone_size: many
v_call: TRBV12-3/TRBV12-4
d_call: -
j_call: TRBJ1-5
cdr3_nt: TGTGCCAGCAGTTCTACAGTGCGGGGCAATCAGCCCCAGCATTTT
cdr3_aa: CASSSTVRGNQPQHF

clone_size: -
v_call: TRBV4-3
d_call: -
j_call: TRBJ2-3
cdr3_nt: TGCGCCAGCAGCCCGATTCCGAATAGCGCAGATACGCAGTATTTT
cdr3_aa: CASSPIPNSADTQYF

clone_size: many
v_call: TRBV29-1
d_call: TRBD1
j_call: TRBJ2-5
cdr3_nt: TGCAGCGTTGACCGGGGGACAGGAGAGTTCGGGACCCAGTACTTC
cdr3_aa: CSVDRGTGEFGTQYF

clone_size: many
v_call: TRBV20-1
d_call: -
j_call: TRBJ2-1
cdr3_nt: TGCAGTGCTAGACGGAAGTACAATGAGCAGTTCTTC
cdr3_aa: CSARRKYNEQFF

clone_size: -
v_call: TRBV19
d_call: -
j_call: TRBJ2-3
cdr3_nt: TGTGCCAGTAGTCCCCCTAAGGCAGATACGCAGTATTTT
cdr3_aa: CASSPPKADTQYF

clone_size: -
v_call: TRBV7-6
d_call: -
j_call: TRBJ1-3
cdr3_nt: TGTGCCAGCAGCGCAAGGACGGTGCAAGACACCATATATTTT
cdr3_aa: CASSARTVQDTIYF

clone_size: few
v_call: TRBV5-1
d_call: -
j_call: TRBJ2-2
cdr3_nt: TGCGCCAGCAGTTTTGGACTCCCCTCCCCCGGGGAGCTGTTTTTT
cdr3_aa: CASSFGLPSPGELFF

clone_size: many
v_call: TRBV7-3
d_call: -
j_call: TRBJ1-1
cdr3_nt: TGTGCCAGCAGCACCGGGGGGCACACTGAAGCTTTCTTT
cdr3_aa: CASSTGGHTEAFF

clone_size: many
v_call: TRBV3-1
d_call: -
j_call: TRBJ2-5
cdr3_nt: TGTGCCAGCAGCCAGGACCACCTAAGTCCCGAGACCCAGTACTTC
cdr3_aa: CASSQDHLSPETQYF

clone_size: many
v_call: TRBV28
d_call: -
j_call: TRBJ2-7
cdr3_nt: TGTGCCAGCAGTCCCGGGACTCCCCTGTCCTACGAGCAGTACTTC
cdr3_aa: CASSPGTPLSYEQYF

clone_size: many
v_call: TRBV2
d_call: TRBD2
j_call: TRBJ2-1
cdr3_nt: TGTGCCAGCCATTCGACTAGCAGTAGCAATGAGCAGTTCTTC
cdr3_aa: CASHSTSSSNEQFF

clone_size: few
v_call: TRBV6-1
d_call: -
j_call: TRBJ2-4
cdr3_nt: TGTGCCAGCAGTCATCCTAACGCCAAAAACATTCAGTACTTC
cdr3_aa: CASSHPNAKNIQYF

clone_size: -
v_call: TRBV4-2
d_call: -
j_call: TRBJ2-5
cdr3_nt: TGTGCCAGCAGCCAAGACCCAGGTTCGGGAGAGACCCAGTACTTC
cdr3_aa: CASSQDPGSGETQYF

clone_size: many
v_call: TRBV6-2/TRBV6-3
d_call: -
j_call: TRBJ1-5
cdr3_nt: TGTGCCAGCAGTTACACCGACAGTAATCAGCCCCAGCATTTT
cdr3_aa: CASSYTDSNQPQHF

clone_size: many
v_call: TRBV5-1
d_call: TRBD1
j_call: TRBJ1-2
cdr3_nt: TGCGCCAGCAGCCCGGACAGGGTGAAGAATGGCTACACCTTC
cdr3_aa: CASSPDRVKNGYTF

clone_size: -
v_call: TRBV12-3/TRBV12-4
d_call: -
j_call: TRBJ1-1
cdr3_nt: TGTGCCAGCAGTTTAGTAAGACAGCTGAACACTGAAGCTTTCTTT
cdr3_aa: CASSLVRQLNTEAFF

clone_size: -
v_call: TRBV12-3/TRBV12-4
d_call: -
j_call: TRBJ1-6
cdr3_nt: TGTGCCACAGCAGGACAGACGGATTCACCCCTCCACTTT
cdr3_aa: CATAGQTDSPLHF

clone_size: -
v_call: TRBV12-3/TRBV12-4
d_call: TRBD1
j_call: TRBJ1-5
cdr3_nt: TGTGCCAGCAGACACCGGGACAGGGGGCTCGGTGGCAATCAGCCCCAGCATTTT
cdr3_aa: CASRHRDRGLGGNQPQHF

clone_size: many
v_call: TRBV28
d_call: -
j_call: TRBJ1-5
cdr3_nt: TGTGCCAGCAGTTCCAGGAGCGGTCTAGGGAGCAATCAGCCCCAGCATTTT
cdr3_aa: CASSSRSGLGSNQPQHF

clone_size: many
v_call: TRBV7-9
d_call: TRBD2
j_call: TRBJ2-3
cdr3_nt: TGTGCCAGCAGCTTAGTCGGCGGGAGATTTACCGATACGCAGTATTTT
cdr3_aa: CASSLVGGRFTDTQYF

clone_size: -
v_call: TRBV7-6
d_call: -
j_call: TRBJ1-1
cdr3_nt: TGTGCCAGCAGCTTAGGCGCCGGGGTTACTGAAGCTTTCTTT
cdr3_aa: CASSLGAGVTEAFF

clone_size: -
v_call: TRBV7-2
d_call: -
j_call: TRBJ2-2
cdr3_nt: TGTGCCAGCAGCTTTTACGGACGGTCGAACACCGGGGAGCTGTTTTTT
cdr3_aa: CASSFYGRSNTGELFF

clone_size: -
v_call: TRBV2
d_call: -
j_call: TRBJ2-2
cdr3_nt: TGTGCCAGCAGTGAAGGGGCGGGGAATACCGGGGAGCTGTTTTTT
cdr3_aa: CASSEGAGNTGELFF

clone_size: many
v_call: TRBV7-2
d_call: -
j_call: TRBJ2-3
cdr3_nt: TGTGCCAGCAGCCTGGGGTGGGGGAGAGGTTTGACAGATACGCAGTATTTT
cdr3_aa: CASSLGWGRGLTDTQYF

clone_size: -
v_call: TRBV18
d_call: -
j_call: TRBJ1-2
cdr3_nt: TGTGCCAGCTCACCACCAAGGACACCCGATGGGGGTGGCTACACCTTC
cdr3_aa: CASSPPRTPDGGGYTF

clone_size: -
v_call: TRBV7-2
d_call: TRBD1
j_call: TRBJ1-2
cdr3_nt: TGTGCCAGCAGCTCTTCGCCGGACAGGGTTGATGGCTACACCTTC
cdr3_aa: CASSSSPDRVDGYTF

clone_size: -
v_call: TRBV27
d_call: -
j_call: TRBJ2-2
cdr3_nt: TGTGCCAGCAGTTTATTAAGTTCCCCCTCCGGGGAGCTGTTTTTT
cdr3_aa: CASSLLSSPSGELFF

clone_size: few
v_call: TRBV7-2
d_call: -
j_call: TRBJ1-5
cdr3_nt: TGTGCCAGCAGCTTAGAGGGGGTTAAGCCCCAGCATTTT
cdr3_aa: CASSLEGVKPQHF

clone_size: -
v_call: TRBV10-3
d_call: -
j_call: TRBJ2-2
cdr3_nt: TGTGCCATCAGTGATGGGTTTAAGGGTGGTACCGGGGAGCTGTTTTTT
cdr3_aa: CAISDGFKGGTGELFF

clone_size: -
v_call: TRBV15
d_call: -
j_call: TRBJ2-1
cdr3_nt: TGTGCCACCAGCAGAGATCGGAGGCCCTACAATGAGCAGTTCTTC
cdr3_aa: CATSRDRRPYNEQFF

clone_size: many
v_call: TRBV10-3
d_call: TRBD1
j_call: TRBJ2-1
cdr3_nt: TGTGCCATCAGTGGTTGGACAGGGCCGAATGAGCAGTTCTTC
cdr3_aa: CAISGWTGPNEQFF

clone_size: few
v_call: TRBV5-1
d_call: TRBD2
j_call: TRBJ2-1
cdr3_nt: TGCGCCAGCAGCCTACCCAGCGGGAGGCCCAGCTCCTACAATGAGCAGTTCTTC
cdr3_aa: CASSLPSGRPSSYNEQFF

clone_size: many
v_call: TRBV28
d_call: TRBD1
j_call: TRBJ2-5
cdr3_nt: TGTGCCAGCAGGGGGACAGGGCGGGAGACCCAGTACTTC
cdr3_aa: CASRGTGRETQYF

clone_size: -
v_call: TRBV4-3
d_call: -
j_call: TRBJ2-2
cdr3_nt: TGCGCCAGCAGCCAAGAAGGCAGTCAAATTACCGGGGAGCTGTTTTTT
cdr3_aa: CASSQEGSQITGELFF

clone_size: -
v_call: TRBV19
d_call: -
j_call: TRBJ2-7
cdr3_nt: TGTGCCAGTAGTCCACTTCTGGGGGAAACCTTTCGGGAGCAGTACTTC
cdr3_aa: CASSPLLGETFREQYF

clone_size: many
v_call: TRBV28
d_call: -
j_call: TRBJ1-2
cdr3_nt: TGTGCCAGCAGTTTATGGCAGACGAACTATGGCTACACCTTC
cdr3_aa: CASSLWQTNYGYTF

clone_size: many
v_call: TRBV6-1
d_call: TRBD2
j_call: TRBJ2-5
cdr3_nt: TGTGCCAGCAATACCGGGACTAGCGAGTTGTACGGGGAGACCCAGTACTTC
cdr3_aa: CASNTGTSELYGETQYF

clone_size: -
v_call: TRBV12-3/TRBV12-4
d_call: -
j_call: TRBJ2-5
cdr3_nt: TGTGCCAGCAGTTATCAGAGCCAAGAGACCCAGTACTTC
cdr3_aa: CASSYQSQETQYF

clone_size: few
v_call: TRBV20-1
d_call: TRBD1
j_call: TRBJ1-1
cdr3_nt: TGCAGTGCCAGGACAGGGGGCGTCACTGAAGCTTTCTTT
cdr3_aa: CSARTGGVTEAFF

clone_size: -
v_call: TRBV7-8
d_call: -
j_call: TRBJ2-7
cdr3_nt: TGTGCCAGCGACGGGGGACGTTGGGGCGCCTCCTACGAGCAGTACTTC
cdr3_aa: CASDGGRWGASYEQYF

clone_size: -
v_call: TRBV20-1
d_call: -
j_call: TRBJ1-2
cdr3_nt: TGCAGTGCTATAAGGAACTATGGCTACACCTTC
cdr3_aa: CSAIRNYGYTF

clone_size: -
v_call: TRBV29-1
d_call: TRBD1
j_call: TRBJ1-4
cdr3_nt: TGCAGCGTTGGCAGGGACAGGGGTGATGAAAAACTGTTTTTT
cdr3_aa: CSVGRDRGDEKLFF

clone_size: many
v_call: TRBV28
d_call: -
j_call: TRBJ2-7
cdr3_nt: TGTGCCAGCAGTTTCGGCAGGCCCTACGAGCAGTACTTC
cdr3_aa: CASSFGRPYEQYF

clone_size: -
v_call: TRBV2
d_call: -
j_call: TRBJ2-7
cdr3_nt: TGTGCCAGTACCGGGAACTCGCCCTACGAGCAGTACTTC
cdr3_aa: CASTGNSPYEQYF

clone_size: -
v_call: TRBV6-1
d_call: TRBD1
j_call: TRBJ2-7
cdr3_nt: TGTGCCAGCAGTGAGGGACAGGGGTGGGGGACTCGCCACGTCTACGAGCAGTACTTC
cdr3_aa: CASSEGQGWGTRHVYEQYF

clone_size: many
v_call: TRBV20-1
d_call: TRBD2
j_call: TRBJ2-7
cdr3_nt: TGCAGTGCTGGGACTACGAACACCTACGAGCAGTACTTC
cdr3_aa: CSAGTTNTYEQYF

clone_size: many
v_call: TRBV2
d_call: -
j_call: TRBJ2-1
cdr3_nt: TGTGCCAGCAGTGAACGTATGGGCGGGGAGCAGTTCTTC
cdr3_aa: CASSERMGGEQFF

clone_size: many
v_call: TRBV7-8
d_call: TRBD1
j_call: TRBJ1-5
cdr3_nt: TGTGCCAGCGGGTTGGGGACAGGGATGCGCCAGCCCCAGCATTTT
cdr3_aa: CASGLGTGMRQPQHF

clone_size: many
v_call: TRBV27
d_call: -
j_call: TRBJ1-2
cdr3_nt: TGTGCCAGCAGCCGGACATCCTTCCTTCCTAACTATGGCTACACCTTC
cdr3_aa: CASSRTSFLPNYGYTF

clone_size: -
v_call: TRBV20-1
d_call: TRBD1
j_call: TRBJ1-1
cdr3_nt: TGCAGTGCCGACAGGGAAACTGAAGCTTTCTTT
cdr3_aa: CSADRETEAFF

clone_size: -
v_call: TRBV7-3
d_call: -
j_call: TRBJ2-3
cdr3_nt: TGTGCCAGCAGCTTAGGACTAACCCCAGATACGCAGTATTTT
cdr3_aa: CASSLGLTPDTQYF

clone_size: few
v_call: TRBV28
d_call: TRBD1
j_call: TRBJ2-4
cdr3_nt: TGTGCCAGCAGTGAATCCCCGGGACAGGAGAACGTTCAGTACTTC
cdr3_aa: CASSESPGQENVQYF